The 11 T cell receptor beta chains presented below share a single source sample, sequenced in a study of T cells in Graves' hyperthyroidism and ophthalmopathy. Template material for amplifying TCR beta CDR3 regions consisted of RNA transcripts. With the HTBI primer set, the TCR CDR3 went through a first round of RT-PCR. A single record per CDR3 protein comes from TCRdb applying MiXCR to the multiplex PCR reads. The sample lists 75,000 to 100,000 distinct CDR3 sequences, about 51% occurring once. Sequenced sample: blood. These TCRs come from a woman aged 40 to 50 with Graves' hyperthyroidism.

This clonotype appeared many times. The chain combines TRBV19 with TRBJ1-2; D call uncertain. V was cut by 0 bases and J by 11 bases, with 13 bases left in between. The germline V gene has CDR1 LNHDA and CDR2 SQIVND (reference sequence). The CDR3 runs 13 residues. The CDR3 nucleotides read TGTGCCAGTAGTATAGAAGGACGGCTTGGGTACACCTTC. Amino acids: CASSIEGRLGYTF.

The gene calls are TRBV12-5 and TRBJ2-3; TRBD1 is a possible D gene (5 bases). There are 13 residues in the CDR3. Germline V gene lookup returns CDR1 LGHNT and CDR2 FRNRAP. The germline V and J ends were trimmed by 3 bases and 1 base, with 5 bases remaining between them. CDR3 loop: CASGLGGTDTQYF. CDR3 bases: TGTGCTAGTGGTTTAGGGGGCACAGATACGCAGTATTTT.

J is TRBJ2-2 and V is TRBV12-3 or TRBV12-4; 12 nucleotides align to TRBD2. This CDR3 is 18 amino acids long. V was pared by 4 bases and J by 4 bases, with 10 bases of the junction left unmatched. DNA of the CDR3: TGTGCCAGCAGTTCGACTAGCGGGAGTGAGTGGGCCACCGGGGAGCTGTTTTTT. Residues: CASSSTSGSEWATGELFF.

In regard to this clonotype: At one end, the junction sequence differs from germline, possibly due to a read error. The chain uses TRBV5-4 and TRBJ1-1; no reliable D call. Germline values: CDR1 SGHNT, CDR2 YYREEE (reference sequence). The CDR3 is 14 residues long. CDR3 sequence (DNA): TGTGCCAGCAGCTTGGACACGGGTTACACTGAAGCTCTCTTT. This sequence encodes CASSLDTGYTEALF. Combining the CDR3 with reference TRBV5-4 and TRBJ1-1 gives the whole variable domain ETGVTQSPTHLIKTRGQQVTLRCSSQSGHNTVSWYQQALGQGPQFIFQYYREEENGRGNFPPRFSGLQFPNYSSELNVNALELDDSALYLCASSLDTGYTEALFGQGTRLTVV.

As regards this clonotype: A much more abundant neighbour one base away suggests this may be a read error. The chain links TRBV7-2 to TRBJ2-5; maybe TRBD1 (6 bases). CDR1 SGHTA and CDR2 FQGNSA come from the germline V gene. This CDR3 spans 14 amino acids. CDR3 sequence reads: CASSQGDNQEAQYF. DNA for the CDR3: TGTGCCAGCAGCCAAGGGGACAATCAAGAGGCCCAGTACTTC.

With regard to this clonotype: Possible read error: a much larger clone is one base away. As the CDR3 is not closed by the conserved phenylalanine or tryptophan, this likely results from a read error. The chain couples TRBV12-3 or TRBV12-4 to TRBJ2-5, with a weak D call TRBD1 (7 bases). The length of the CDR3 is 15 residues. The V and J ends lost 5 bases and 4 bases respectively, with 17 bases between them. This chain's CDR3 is CASSIQGGPGETQYS. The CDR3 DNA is TGTGCCAGCAGTATCCAGGGGGGTCCGGGAGAGACCCAGTACTCC.

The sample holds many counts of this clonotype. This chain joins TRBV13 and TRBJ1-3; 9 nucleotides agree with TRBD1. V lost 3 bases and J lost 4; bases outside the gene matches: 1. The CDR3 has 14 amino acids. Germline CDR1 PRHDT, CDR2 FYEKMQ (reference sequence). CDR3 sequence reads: CASSFGQGGNTIYF. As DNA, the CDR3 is TGTGCCAGCAGCTTCGGACAGGGGGGAAACACCATATATTTT.

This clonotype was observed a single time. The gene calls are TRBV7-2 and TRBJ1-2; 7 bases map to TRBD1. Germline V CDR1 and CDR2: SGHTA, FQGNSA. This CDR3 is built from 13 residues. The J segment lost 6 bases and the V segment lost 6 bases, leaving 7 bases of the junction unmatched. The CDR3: CASSSGTAHGYTF. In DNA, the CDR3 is TGTGCCAGCAGTTCTGGGACAGCCCATGGCTACACCTTC.

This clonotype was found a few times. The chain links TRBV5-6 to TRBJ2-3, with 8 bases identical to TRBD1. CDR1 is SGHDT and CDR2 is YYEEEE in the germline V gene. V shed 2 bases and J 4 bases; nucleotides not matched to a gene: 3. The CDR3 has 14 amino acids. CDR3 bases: TGTGCCAGCAGCTTTTTGACAGGGGCAGATACGCAGTATTTT. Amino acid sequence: CASSFLTGADTQYF.

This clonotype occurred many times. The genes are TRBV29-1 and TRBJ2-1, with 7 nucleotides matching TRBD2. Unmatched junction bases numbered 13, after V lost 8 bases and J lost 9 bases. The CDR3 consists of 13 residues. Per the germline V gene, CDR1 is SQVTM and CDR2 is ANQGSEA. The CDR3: CSFTGTNDPEQFF. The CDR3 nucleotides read TGCAGCTTTACCGGGACTAACGATCCTGAGCAGTTCTTC.

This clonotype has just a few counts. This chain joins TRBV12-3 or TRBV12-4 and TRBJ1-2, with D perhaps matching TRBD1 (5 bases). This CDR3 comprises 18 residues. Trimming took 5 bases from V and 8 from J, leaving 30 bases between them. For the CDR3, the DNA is TGTGCCAGCAGTCCCCCGCGCGGGCGAATAGGCCCGGAGGGGGGCTACACCTTC. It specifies CASSPPRGRIGPEGGYTF.